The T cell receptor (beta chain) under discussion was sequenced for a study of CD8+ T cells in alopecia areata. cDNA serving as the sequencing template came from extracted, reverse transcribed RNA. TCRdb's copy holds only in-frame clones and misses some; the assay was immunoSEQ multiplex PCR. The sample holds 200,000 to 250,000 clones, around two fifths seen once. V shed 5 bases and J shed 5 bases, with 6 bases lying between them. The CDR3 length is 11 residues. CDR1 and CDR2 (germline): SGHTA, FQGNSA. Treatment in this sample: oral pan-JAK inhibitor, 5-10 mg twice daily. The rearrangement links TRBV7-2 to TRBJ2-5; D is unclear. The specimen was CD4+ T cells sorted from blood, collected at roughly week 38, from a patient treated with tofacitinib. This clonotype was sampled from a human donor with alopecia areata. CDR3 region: CASSNRETQYF. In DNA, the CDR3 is TGTGCCAGCAGCAACCGGGAGACCCAGTACTTC.